This TCR beta chain is from a study of shared clonotypes between healthy human individuals. Concerning this clone itself: Its matching antigen is unknown.

The CDR3 loop spans 14 amino acids. V was pared by 2 bases and J by 10 bases, with 16 bases between. The germline V gene has CDR1 SGDLS and CDR2 YYNGEE. General study points: Roughly 5% of naive CD4 clonotypes were shared across four donors.

Profiled with immunoSEQ multiplex PCR; TCRdb holds only in-frame clones, not every one. The sample has about 2.4 million clones, over 85% seen once. The sequence was collected from a man aged 18 to 29 in good health. Some clones in this sample may be carry-over from other donors' samples. The V gene is TRBV9, the J gene TRBJ2-1, with D unresolved. The sequenced sample consisted of naive CD4+ T cells from PBMCs. The subset is: CD45RA+ positively selected. The DNA for the CDR3 is TGTGCCAGCAGCGTCTCGTCGGAAGGCGCGGAGCAGTTCTTC. Protein product: CASSVSSEGAEQFF. Variable domain in full (rest from reference TRBV9 and TRBJ2-1): DSGVTQTPKHLITATGQRVTLRCSPRSGDLSVYWYQQSLDQGLQFLIQYYNGEERAKGNILERFSAQQFPDLHSELNLSSLELGDSALYFCASSVSSEGAEQFFGPGTRLTVL.